A selection of T cell receptor beta chains follows, all from one sample in a study of beta chain features in type 1 diabetes. Some clones are missing from TCRdb's copy, which holds only in-frame ones; the method was immunoSEQ multiplex PCR. The repertoire holds roughly 40,000 clones, 49% seen once, with 0.6% to 0.85% in the top ten. Sequencing was performed on central memory CD4+ T cells from blood. The receptors were gathered from a woman under 30 in good health. The CDR3 runs from the conserved cysteine through the conserved F or W. A D gene is named only where the DNA matches it firmly. Rows give clone size only sometimes, using once, few, many, or a class for an expanded clone.

d_call	clone_size	cdr3_length	v_call	j_call	cdr3_aa
.	.	18	TRBV21-1	TRBJ1-3	CASSPRDRGSLFGNTIYF
TRBD1	once	15	TRBV11-3	TRBJ2-2	CASSPGQGETGELFF
.	few	14	TRBV27	TRBJ2-5	CASSLFSGWETQYF
.	.	14	TRBV5-1	TRBJ2-7	CASSLSGRSDEQYF
TRBD1	few	13	TRBV6-5	TRBJ1-2	CASSYRDSYGYTF
.	.	14	TRBV7-8	TRBJ2-7	CASSLSAGEGEQYF
TRBD1	.	18	TRBV7-6	TRBJ2-3	CASSLAGGTRASTDTQYF
TRBD1	.	14	TRBV5-1	TRBJ1-1	CASSRTGSNTEAFF
TRBD1	once	19	TRBV7-2	TRBJ2-4	CASSLDARSGDRGLGIQYF
TRBD1	once	15	TRBV6-1	TRBJ1-2	CASSWTGGRDYGYTF
TRBD2	.	16	TRBV9	TRBJ2-1	CASSVGRDYAYNEQFF
.	.	17	TRBV27	TRBJ2-1	CASSLRWKPSSYNEQFF
TRBD1	.	15	TRBV2	TRBJ2-5	CASSPGQAGAQTQYF
.	.	14	TRBV28	TRBJ1-1	CASLFRGFITEAFF
.	.	13	TRBV18	TRBJ1-1	CASSGDSTTEAFF
.	few	18	TRBV4-1	TRBJ1-2	CASGQDKARAMANYGYTF
TRBD2	few	16	TRBV5-1	TRBJ2-5	CASSVGTSGSGETQYF
TRBD2	medium-sized	14	TRBV7-7	TRBJ2-1	CASSPGRAYNEQFF
.	.	15	TRBV7-6	TRBJ2-5	CASSRTGRVQETQYF
TRBD1	.	14	TRBV5-5	TRBJ2-7	CASSMTGTVYEQYF
.	.	11	TRBV7-9	TRBJ1-1	CASSFLGEAFF
.	.	12	TRBV18	TRBJ2-2	CASSTARLELFF
.	once	14	TRBV6-6	TRBJ1-1	CASSYGQPNTEAFF
TRBD1	.	14	TRBV5-1	TRBJ1-2	CASSLAGTGGGYTF